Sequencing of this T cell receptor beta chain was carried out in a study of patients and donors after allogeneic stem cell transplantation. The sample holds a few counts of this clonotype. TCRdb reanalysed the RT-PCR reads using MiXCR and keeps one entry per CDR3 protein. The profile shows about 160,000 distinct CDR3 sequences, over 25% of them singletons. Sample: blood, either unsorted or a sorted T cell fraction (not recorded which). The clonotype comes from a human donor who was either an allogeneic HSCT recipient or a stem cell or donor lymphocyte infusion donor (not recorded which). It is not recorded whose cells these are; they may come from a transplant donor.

As DNA, the CDR3 is TGTGCCAGCAGCTTAGGTGGGGCAGCCCTTAGGTCCCTCCACTTT. Translated, it gives CASSLGGAALRSLHF. This chain connects TRBV7-8 to TRBJ1-6; tentative D call: TRBD1 (5 bases). The length of the CDR3 is 15 residues. The germline V gene encodes CDR1 SGHVS and CDR2 FQNEAQ. V was cut by 1 base and J by 14 bases, with 18 bases left in between.